This T cell receptor beta chain was recovered during a study of shared clonotypes between healthy human individuals. Points from the study as a whole: Naive subsets generally had larger estimated richness than memory subsets. Researchers sampled blood only, noting tissue repertoires likely differ.

Donors, healthy HIV-negative adults, lacked recent acute infections or vaccinations. Division of CD4+ cells produced a CD45RA+ naive subset and a CD45RA-negative memory subset. The CDR3 runs 13 residues. Deletions cut 8 bases from V and 4 bases from J, with 11 bases between. The germline V gene encodes CDR1 WNHNN and CDR2 SYGVQD (reference sequence). Profiled with immunoSEQ multiplex PCR; TCRdb holds only in-frame clones, not every one. This table holds more than 2,000,000 clones, over 85% found once. With regard to this clone: No antigen is known for it.

What was sequenced was naive CD4+ T cells sorted from blood. Subset: CD45RA+ positively selected. The rearrangement joins TRBV10-1 to TRBJ2-2; no definite D call. This TCR was sampled from a young man in good health. The CDR3, as DNA: TGCGCCAGCGGTCGGTGGCGCACCGGGGAGCTGTTTTTT. The encoded protein is CASGRWRTGELFF.